In its sample, the clone carrying this T cell receptor (beta chain) was seen many times. The data are from a study of T cells after yellow fever vaccination. Study-wide background: Fractions with few cells were prepared using SMART-Seq v4 Ultra Low Input.

Unmatched junction bases numbered 14, after V lost 1 base and J lost 7 bases. Germline V gene sequence: CDR1 LNHDA, CDR2 SQIVND (reference sequence). The CDR3 extends over 18 amino acids. TCRdb recomputed calls from the 5' RACE reads with MiXCR, one row per CDR3 protein. The sample yields roughly 240,000 distinct CDR3 sequences, about 7% seen once. This receptor was obtained from a man younger than 40 who received the YFV17D yellow fever vaccine. The chain has TRBV19 and TRBJ2-1; 9 nucleotides agree with TRBD2. Source: CD4+ T cells sorted from PBMCs, taken on the day of the yellow fever booster vaccination. CDR3: CASSIGRRLAAEWNEQFF. As DNA, the CDR3 is TGTGCCAGTAGTATAGGGAGGAGACTAGCGGCAGAATGGAATGAGCAGTTCTTC.